The 25 T cell receptor beta chains below were found in one sample sequenced in a study of naive and memory T cell subsets. TCR cDNA received a 3' ligated oligonucleotide that carried a UMI. The SP2 primer and nested alpha and beta constant region primers amplified ligated cDNA in four rounds. TCRdb re-analysed the UMI-ligation and nested PCR reads in MiXCR, keeping a single row per CDR3 protein. The table includes about 25,000 distinct CDR3 sequences, around 5% detected once. The sequencing input was blood. The receptors were gathered from an adult in good health.

This clonotype was counted only a few times. The chain carries TRBV7-8 and TRBJ1-3; D gene uncertain. This CDR3 has 16 residues. Germline assignment: CDR1 SGHVS and CDR2 FQNEAQ. V lost 5 bases and J lost 0, with 14 bases in between. The CDR3 reads CASSHLRGDSGNTIYF. DNA of the CDR3: TGTGCCAGCAGCCATCTGCGCGGGGACTCTGGAAACACCATATATTTT. Based on the CDR3 plus reference TRBV7-8 and TRBJ1-3, the full variable domain is GAGVSQSPRYKVAKRGQDVALRCDPISGHVSLFWYQQALGQGPEFLTYFQNEAQLDKSGLPSDRFFAERPEGSVSTLKIQRTQQEDSAVYLCASSHLRGDSGNTIYFGEGSWLTVV.

This clonotype has a count of ten or more. The V gene is TRBV29-1, the J gene TRBJ2-7, with TRBD2 matching over 7 bases. Germline loops: CDR1 SQVTM, CDR2 ANQGSEA. The V and J ends lost 5 bases and 2 bases, in that order; junction bases with no gene match: 6. This CDR3 is built from 13 residues. DNA for the CDR3: TGCAGCGTTCGCCTAGCGGAAACCTACGAGCAGTACTTC. This codes for CSVRLAETYEQYF.

This clonotype showed up many times. The genes are TRBV6-2 or TRBV6-3 and TRBJ2-7, with 7 bases fitting TRBD2. Germline trimming cut 7 bases from V and 3 bases from J; bases unmatched to any gene: 9. Germline V gene lookup returns CDR1 MNHEY and CDR2 SVGEGT. The CDR3 extends over 14 amino acids. In DNA, the CDR3 is TGTGCCAGCAAACAAGCGGGAAATCGCTACGAGCAGTACTTC. Translated: CASKQAGNRYEQYF.

This clonotype was picked up many times. The chain combines TRBV4-3 with TRBJ1-1; no firm D call. Germline V gene sequence: CDR1 LGHNA, CDR2 YSLEER. V lost 0 bases, J lost 1 base, and 15 bases lay in between. The CDR3 has 17 residues. This chain's CDR3 is CASSQDYHQIGNTEAFF. Here the CDR3 DNA reads TGCGCCAGCAGCCAAGACTACCATCAGATTGGGAACACTGAAGCTTTCTTT.

This clonotype was observed at least ten times. The J gene is TRBJ2-1, the V gene TRBV6-2 or TRBV6-3; D perhaps matches TRBD1 (6 bases). CDR1 is MNHEY and CDR2 is SVGEGT in the germline V gene. Between the trimmed V and J ends, which lost 5 bases and 10 bases, there was a span of 15 bases. This CDR3 has 13 residues. The CDR3 coding sequence is TGTGCCAGCAGTCGCCCCGGGACACCCGAGCAGTTCTTC. This gives the protein CASSRPGTPEQFF.

As to this clonotype: This may come from a read error, since a much larger clone is one base off. The chain couples TRBV6-1 to TRBJ2-7; D remains unclear. The CDR3 is made up of 13 amino acids. V was trimmed by 6 bases and J by 6 bases, leaving 15 bases between them. The V gene's germline CDR1 is MNHNS and CDR2 SASEGT. The CDR3 protein is CASRVGRPTEQYF. In DNA form, the CDR3 reads TGTGCCAGCAGGGTGGGCCGCCCCACCGAGCAGTACTTC.

This clonotype showed up many times. The rearrangement links TRBV5-5 to TRBJ1-1; D remains unclear. Germline CDR1 is SGHKS and CDR2 is YYEKEE (reference sequence). The CDR3 is made up of 13 amino acids. Trimming removed 4 bases at V and 1 base at J, with 8 bases between. The CDR3 DNA sequence: TGTGCCAGCAGCCGACCGGAGAACACTGAAGCTTTCTTT. Translated: CASSRPENTEAFF. The complete variable domain, with remaining parts taken from reference TRBV5-5 and TRBJ1-1, reads DAGVTQSPTHLIKTRGQQVTLRCSPISGHKSVSWYQQVLGQGPQFIFQYYEKEERGRGNFPDRFSARQFPNYSSELNVNALLLGDSALYLCASSRPENTEAFFGQGTRLTVV.

Only a few counts were recorded for this clonotype. V is TRBV7-9 and J is TRBJ2-3, with D possibly being TRBD1 or TRBD2 (6 bases each). Per germline, CDR1 SEHNR and CDR2 FQNEAQ (reference sequence). The V end lost 3 bases, the J end lost 10 bases, and 20 bases lay between the germline ends. The CDR3 extends over 15 amino acids. The CDR3 reads CASSLVAVSGAPQYF. The CDR3 region has the DNA TGTGCCAGCAGCTTGGTAGCGGTCTCGGGGGCCCCGCAGTATTTT.

This clonotype was recorded at least ten times. The J gene is TRBJ2-3, the V gene TRBV5-4; D is possibly TRBD2 (5 bases). Trimming stripped 0 bases from V and 7 bases from J, with 6 bases between. In germline, CDR1 is SGHNT, CDR2 YYREEE (reference sequence). The CDR3 length is 12 residues. The CDR3 loop reads CASSLAGNTQYF. Here the CDR3 DNA reads TGTGCCAGCAGCTTGGCGGGGAATACGCAGTATTTT.

This clonotype was counted at least ten times. This chain connects TRBV6-5 to TRBJ2-5; D is perhaps TRBD2 (5 bases). There are 13 residues in the CDR3. Germline CDR1 and CDR2: MNHEY and SVGAGI. Trimming removed 4 bases at V and 2 bases at J, with 8 bases between. The CDR3 nucleotides are TGTGCCAGCAGTTCCCGGGAACAAGAGACCCAGTACTTC. Translation gives CASSSREQETQYF.

This clonotype has more than one count but fewer than ten. This chain links TRBV6-5 with TRBJ2-2, with D hard to call. Between the trimmed V and J ends, which lost 6 bases and 3 bases, there was a span of 14 bases. CDR3 length equals 15 residues. The V gene's germline CDR1 is MNHEY and CDR2 SVGAGI. The CDR3 DNA is TGTGCCAGCAGGCGAGCTCTCCGTGACACCGGGGAGCTGTTTTTT. This codes for CASRRALRDTGELFF.

This clonotype has a count of ten or more. The chain links TRBV12-3 or TRBV12-4 to TRBJ2-4; a possible D gene is TRBD2 (6 bases). The CDR3 contains 14 residues. Trimming removed 2 bases from V and 5 bases from J, with 10 bases in between. CDR3 DNA: TGTGCCAGCAGTTTAACCGGGAGTGAAAACATTCAGTACTTC. Protein: CASSLTGSENIQYF.

This clonotype was seen at least ten times. The gene calls are TRBV29-1 and TRBJ2-7; 10 bases map to TRBD2. Per germline, CDR1 SQVTM and CDR2 ANQGSEA. The CDR3 length is 15 residues. Trimming removed 2 bases from V and 3 bases from J; junction bases left unmatched: 7. The DNA of the CDR3 is TGCAGCGTTGAACTACTAGCGGGGAGGGACTACGAGCAGTACTTC. Translated, it gives CSVELLAGRDYEQYF.

This clonotype was seen at least ten times. The chain employs TRBV7-9 and TRBJ1-2; D possibly corresponds to TRBD1 (5 bases). The V end lost 2 bases, the J end lost 4 bases, and 14 bases lay between the germline ends. The CDR3 contains 15 residues. Germline loops: CDR1 SEHNR, CDR2 FQNEAQ (reference sequence). The CDR3 loop is CASSLLGSQGYGYTF. CDR3 sequence (DNA): TGTGCCAGCAGCTTATTGGGTTCCCAGGGCTATGGCTACACCTTC.

This chain uses TRBV6-2 or TRBV6-3 with TRBJ2-2, with 8 bases matching TRBD2. CDR1 is MNHEY and CDR2 is SVGEGT in the germline V gene. The V gene end was trimmed by 6 bases and the J gene end by 7 bases; junction bases not matched to a gene: 4. The CDR3 contains 13 residues. CDR3 sequence: CASSGRGVGELFF. The CDR3 DNA reads TGTGCCAGCAGCGGGAGGGGGGTCGGGGAGCTGTTTTTT.

This clonotype appeared a few times. The V gene is TRBV5-1, the J gene TRBJ2-5, with 10 bases aligning to TRBD2. Germline values: CDR1 SGHRS, CDR2 YFSETQ. The CDR3 is 16 residues long. J was trimmed by 6 bases and V by 5 bases; bases with no gene match: 13. The CDR3 sequence: CASSSGPGLANKTQYF. CDR3 DNA sequence: TGCGCCAGCAGTTCCGGTCCGGGACTAGCGAATAAGACCCAGTACTTC.

V usage is TRBV5-1 and J usage is TRBJ1-1; 7 nucleotides align to TRBD1. After removal of 3 bases from V and 4 bases from J, the junction contained 9 bases not matched to a gene. This CDR3 has 15 amino acids. Germline V gene sequence: CDR1 SGHRS, CDR2 YFSETQ. The CDR3 region has the DNA TGCGCCAGCAGCTCGGGGACAGCGGAGGTCACTGAAGCTTTCTTT. It translates to CASSSGTAEVTEAFF.

The rearrangement uses TRBV2 and TRBJ2-2; TRBD2 matches 9 bases. V was pared by 4 bases and J by 4 bases, with 1 base of the junction left unmatched. The CDR3 is 14 residues long. Germline lookup yields CDR1 SNHLY and CDR2 FYNNEI. CDR3: CASSGLAVTGELFF. The CDR3 DNA is TGTGCCAGCAGTGGACTAGCGGTCACCGGGGAGCTGTTTTTT.

Within the sample, this clonotype is medium-sized (0.01 to 0.1%). This chain links TRBV7-9 with TRBJ1-1; 8 bases map to TRBD1. V dropped 5 bases and J dropped 4; count of bases not matched to a gene: 12. The CDR3 has 16 residues. Germline V gene sequence: CDR1 SEHNR, CDR2 FQNEAQ (reference sequence). CDR3 in DNA: TGTGCCAGCAGCGATGGACAGGGAAGGGCCAGCACTGAAGCTTTCTTT. Translated, it gives CASSDGQGRASTEAFF.

The gene calls are TRBV6-1 and TRBJ2-5; TRBD1 agrees at 9 bases. With 2 bases clipped from V and 5 bases from J, the junction kept 12 bases outside the gene matches. The CDR3 consists of 17 residues. The germline CDR1 and CDR2 sequences are MNHNS and SASEGT. CDR3 loop: CASSEQGHVGQGETQYF. CDR3 in DNA: TGTGCCAGCAGTGAACAGGGTCATGTGGGACAGGGCGAGACCCAGTACTTC.

This clonotype was counted at least ten times. V and J are TRBV10-3 and TRBJ2-1; D gene uncertain. V lost 3 bases, J lost 8 bases, and 11 bases lay in between. This CDR3 is built from 13 residues. Per germline, CDR1 ENHRY and CDR2 SYGVKD. The CDR3 sequence is CAISDPGRYEQFF. In DNA form, the CDR3 reads TGTGCCATCAGTGACCCTGGCAGGTATGAGCAGTTCTTC.

Many counts were recorded for this clonotype. The CDR3 DNA is TGTGCCAGCAGTTACCCCTCGAGCGGGAGCAAATTTGGGGAGCTGTTTTTT. Translation gives CASSYPSSGSKFGELFF. The rearrangement uses TRBV6-6 and TRBJ2-2, with 8 bases matching TRBD2. The CDR3 loop spans 17 amino acids. Germline CDR1 is MNHNY and CDR2 is SVGAGI (reference sequence). V gave up 2 bases and J gave up 8 bases; unmatched junction bases: 13.

The chain recombines TRBV7-8 with TRBJ2-1, with D maybe TRBD2 (6 bases). CDR1 is SGHVS and CDR2 is FQNEAQ in the germline V gene. The CDR3 totals 15 residues. Deletions cut 3 bases from V and 5 bases from J, with 14 bases between. The CDR3 loop reads CASSFYRGKHNEQFF. Written as DNA, the CDR3 is TGTGCCAGCAGCTTCTACCGGGGGAAACACAATGAGCAGTTCTTC.

The sample holds many counts of this clonotype. The V and J genes are TRBV9 and TRBJ2-4, with 14 bases lining up with TRBD2. Germline trimming cut 0 bases from V and 6 bases from J; bases unmatched to any gene: 5. CDR3 length: 17 residues. CDR1 SGDLS and CDR2 YYNGEE come from the germline V gene. Written as DNA, the CDR3 is TGTGCCAGCAGCGTAGGACTAGCGGGAGGGCCCAGAAACATTCAGTACTTC. Its translation: CASSVGLAGGPRNIQYF.

The J gene is TRBJ1-1, the V gene TRBV12-5; 7 bases fit TRBD1. This CDR3 has 16 residues. In germline, CDR1 is LGHNT, CDR2 FRNRAP. J lost 1 base, V lost 5 bases, and 10 bases had no gene match. The CDR3 loop is CASGRDRVGGNTEAFF. CDR3 DNA sequence: TGTGCTAGTGGTCGTGACAGGGTAGGAGGGAACACTGAAGCTTTCTTT.